A selection of T cell receptor beta chains follows, all from one sample in a study of T-cell memory formation after mild COVID-19. TCRdb used MiXCR to reprocess the 5' RACE reads, holding one entry per CDR3 protein. The data show around 120,000 distinct CDR3 sequences, roughly 15% seen once. The sequenced material came from PBMCs or a T cell subset sorted from them (not recorded which). The receptors stem from an adult woman who had mild COVID-19 (a few samples of this study predate the infection). Cell type and time point are not known. CDR3s include the opening cysteine and the closing phenylalanine or tryptophan. The order of the fields is D gene, CDR3 length, clone size, J gene, V gene, CDR3 protein, CDR3 DNA. A D gene is named only where the DNA matches it firmly. Not all rows give a size; the values are once, few, many and, for expanded clones, a class.

>.|16|few|TRBJ2-7|TRBV18
CASSPRAGIDSYEQYF
TGTGCCAGCTCACCACGGGCGGGAATCGACTCCTACGAGCAGTACTTC
>TRBD2|15|many|TRBJ2-2|TRBV7-3
CASSPGLGDTGELFF
TGTGCCAGCAGCCCGGGACTAGGAGACACCGGGGAGCTGTTTTTT
>.|15|.|TRBJ2-3|TRBV12-3/TRBV12-4
CASSFDKQRADTQYF
TGTGCCAGCAGTTTTGACAAGCAGCGGGCAGATACGCAGTATTTT
>.|13|few|TRBJ2-3|TRBV5-1
CASSWTETDTQYF
TGCGCCAGCAGCTGGACAGAAACAGATACGCAGTATTTT
>.|11|.|TRBJ2-3|TRBV25-1
CASGFTDTQYF
TGTGCCAGCGGGTTCACAGATACGCAGTATTTT
>.|16|.|TRBJ2-1|TRBV7-6
CASSLGGGTSYNEQFF
TGTGCCAGCAGCTTAGGAGGTGGGACTTCCTACAATGAGCAGTTCTTC
>.|16|.|TRBJ1-5|TRBV6-5
CASSYGGGINNQHQHF
TGTGCCAGCAGTTACGGCGGGGGTATTAACAATCAGCACCAGCATTTT
>.|15|few|TRBJ1-3|TRBV10-3
CAISDPGEAGNTIYF
TGTGCCATCAGTGACCCAGGGGAAGCTGGAAACACCATATATTTT
>.|15|.|TRBJ2-1|TRBV5-1
CASSLTAGGPNEQFF
TGCGCCAGCAGCTTGACGGCAGGGGGGCCCAATGAGCAGTTCTTC
>.|15|.|TRBJ2-5|TRBV29-1
CSVEQQEGQGETQYF
TGCAGCGTTGAACAACAGGAGGGGCAGGGAGAGACCCAGTACTTC
>.|13|.|TRBJ2-3|TRBV3-1
CASSQGATDTQYF
TGTGCCAGCAGCCAGGGGGCCACAGATACGCAGTATTTT
>TRBD1|16|few|TRBJ2-1|TRBV6-5
CASSPGWDSHYNEQFF
TGTGCCAGCAGTCCTGGTTGGGACAGTCATTACAATGAGCAGTTCTTC
>.|14|few|TRBJ2-1|TRBV11-1
CASSLRDWYDEQFF
TGTGCCAGCAGCCTCCGGGATTGGTATGATGAGCAGTTCTTC
>.|12|.|TRBJ1-1|TRBV24-1
CATSDFGSEAFF
TGTGCCACCAGTGATTTTGGATCTGAAGCTTTCTTT
>TRBD2|15|few|TRBJ2-1|TRBV7-3
CASSLSSGALGEQFF
TGTGCCAGCAGCTTAAGTAGCGGGGCCCTAGGGGAGCAGTTCTTC
>.|17|few|TRBJ1-1|TRBV5-1
CASSLSGIGPGNTEAFF
TGCGCCAGCAGCTTATCCGGGATCGGTCCAGGGAACACTGAAGCTTTCTTT
>.|14|.|TRBJ1-1|TRBV7-9
CASNDWGANTEAFF
TGTGCCAGCAATGATTGGGGGGCGAACACTGAAGCTTTCTTT
>TRBD2|13|many|TRBJ2-5|TRBV29-1
CSAGLAGFETQYF
TGCAGCGCAGGACTAGCGGGCTTTGAGACCCAGTACTTC
>TRBD2|17|.|TRBJ2-7|TRBV4-3
CASSQELPSGITYEQYF
TGCGCCAGCAGCCAAGAACTCCCTAGCGGGATTACATACGAGCAGTACTTC
>.|15|.|TRBJ2-7|TRBV4-2
CASSQGGSSSYEQYF
TGTGCCAGCAGCCAAGGGGGGTCAAGCTCCTACGAGCAGTACTTC
>TRBD2|16|few|TRBJ2-5|TRBV5-4
CASSFGLAGAQETQYF
TGTGCCAGCAGCTTCGGACTAGCGGGGGCCCAAGAGACCCAGTACTTC
>.|11|.|TRBJ2-2|TRBV11-1
CASRDTGELFF
TGTGCCAGCAGAGACACCGGGGAGCTGTTTTTT
>.|16|.|TRBJ2-3|TRBV9
CASSVVVGLRTDTQYF
TGTGCCAGCAGCGTAGTCGTCGGACTGAGAACAGATACGCAGTATTTT
>.|15|.|TRBJ1-5|TRBV4-1
CASSQGGREDQPQHF
TGCGCCAGCAGCCAAGGCGGCAGGGAGGATCAGCCCCAGCATTTT
>TRBD1|17|few|TRBJ2-1|TRBV6-2/TRBV6-3
CASSPPPDRPTYNEQFF
TGTGCCAGCAGCCCCCCCCCGGACAGGCCTACCTACAATGAGCAGTTCTTC
>.|18|medium-sized|TRBJ2-1|TRBV4-1
CASSLTPPGDFSYNEQFF
TGCGCCAGCAGCCTCACCCCTCCGGGGGACTTCTCCTACAATGAGCAGTTCTTC
>.|13|.|TRBJ2-1|TRBV4-1
CASSQTQGGEQFF
TGCGCCAGCAGCCAGACACAGGGCGGTGAGCAGTTCTTC
>.|13|.|TRBJ2-7|TRBV5-1
CASSWDISYEQYF
TGCGCCAGCAGCTGGGACATCTCCTACGAGCAGTACTTC
>.|16|many|TRBJ2-7|TRBV5-1
CASSRTTPRPTDEQYF
TGCGCCAGCAGCCGGACTACCCCTAGGCCTACGGATGAGCAGTACTTC
>TRBD2|16|.|TRBJ2-1|TRBV11-2
CASSGTGTSAYNEQFF
TGTGCCAGCAGCGGGACCGGGACTAGCGCTTACAATGAGCAGTTCTTC
>.|15|.|TRBJ1-1|TRBV6-6
CASSYGVGGHTEAFF
TGTGCCAGCAGTTACGGAGTCGGGGGACACACTGAAGCTTTCTTT
>TRBD1|15|few|TRBJ2-7|TRBV6-2/TRBV6-3
CASSSAGTGTYEQYF
TGTGCCAGCAGTTCCGCCGGGACAGGGACCTACGAGCAGTACTTC
>.|13|few|TRBJ2-3|TRBV21-1
CASSNGTGYTQYF
TGTGCCAGCAGCAATGGGACAGGGTATACGCAGTATTTT
>TRBD2|15|.|TRBJ2-7|TRBV7-6
CASSSTTSGHYEQYF
TGTGCCAGCAGCTCGACGACTAGCGGACACTACGAGCAGTACTTC
>TRBD1|14|few|TRBJ2-1|TRBV4-2
CASSQNRGYNEQFF
TGTGCCAGCAGCCAAAACAGGGGGTACAATGAGCAGTTCTTC
>.|19|few|TRBJ2-4|TRBV21-1
CASRAGTSGRVYAKNIQYF
TGTGCCAGCAGGGCCGGGACTAGCGGGAGAGTTTACGCCAAAAACATTCAGTACTTC
>.|16|.|TRBJ2-7|TRBV7-2
CASSLPSDPAIYEQYF
TGTGCCAGCAGCTTACCCTCGGACCCGGCGATCTACGAGCAGTACTTC
>TRBD1|15|.|TRBJ2-7|TRBV27
CASSLISGTAYEQYF
TGTGCCAGCAGTCTAATCTCCGGGACAGCGTACGAGCAGTACTTC
>.|12|few|TRBJ2-7|TRBV20-1
CSAKGSSYEQYF
TGCAGTGCTAAGGGGAGCTCCTACGAGCAGTACTTC
>.|11|few|TRBJ2-5|TRBV20-1
CSARALPAQYF
TGCAGTGCTAGAGCCCTCCCGGCCCAGTACTTC
>TRBD1|15|.|TRBJ2-7|TRBV12-5
CASGFDSQGTYEQYF
TGTGCTAGTGGTTTCGACTCACAGGGGACCTACGAGCAGTACTTC